This entry describes one T cell receptor (beta chain). The target antigen is unknown. The junction and the germline gene differ at one end; a read error may be behind it. The data are from a study of OX40 agonist ivuxolimab in advanced cancers. The wider study: Clinicians treated patients with ivuxolimab, an agonistic anti-OX40 (CD134) antibody.

Measured with immunoSEQ multiplex PCR; TCRdb has only the in-frame clones, and not every one. The table records 50,000 or so clones, around 85% of them present only once. Overall study findings and caveats: Clones of CD4+ and CD8+ blood T cells grew by week 6 at doses of 0.1 to 3.0 mg/kg.

From germline, CDR1 is SQVTM and CDR2 ANQGSEA. The CDR3 consists of 14 residues. Source: CD4+ or CD8+ T cells sorted from blood, taken in a trial of the OX40 agonist ivuxolimab. The TCR originated in an adult with an advanced solid tumor such as melanoma, head and neck, liver or kidney cancer. The rearrangement joins TRBV29-1 to TRBJ2-1; TRBD2 matches at 15 bases. The CDR3 spells CSVEPGTSGGSPVF. The CDR3 bases are TGCAGCGTTGAACCGGGGACTAGCGGGGGGTCTCCGGTCTTC.